This is a list of T cell receptor beta chains from one sample in a study of blood T cell repertoires in COVID-19. Libraries were prepared by immunoSEQ multiplex PCR; TCRdb keeps only in-frame clonotypes and omits some of them. The sample consists of some 180,000 clones, about 75% of them appearing once. The sample taken for sequencing was peripheral blood. The receptors were sampled from a woman in her 50s with active or convalescent COVID-19. Each CDR3 is given with its conserved first and last residue. A D gene is named only where the DNA matches it firmly. Some rows mark clone size as missing; the rest say once, few, many or name a class of expanded clone.

once	NA	16	TRBV4-3	TRBJ2-7	TGCGCCAGCAGCCAAGATTGCGGATCGGAGGTCTACGAGCAGTACTTC	CASSQDCGSEVYEQYF
once	NA	17	TRBV21-1	TRBJ2-7	TGTGCCAGCAGCAAAAAAAGGGGGTATGACGCCTCCTACGAGCAGTACTTC	CASSKKRGYDASYEQYF
NA	NA	13	TRBV11-3	TRBJ2-2	TGTGCCAGCAGCCGGGACTTCTCCGGGGAGCTGTTTTTT	CASSRDFSGELFF
NA	NA	12	TRBV19	TRBJ2-1	TGTGCCAGTAGTATCTACAGGAGTGAGCAGTTCTTC	CASSIYRSEQFF
NA	NA	15	TRBV5-5	TRBJ1-1	TGTGCCAGCAGCCCGTCGGGGTTACTAGGCACTGAAGCTTTCTTT	CASSPSGLLGTEAFF
NA	TRBD2	15	TRBV7-2	TRBJ2-3	TGTGCCAGCAGCGAGAGACTAGCCGGTCACGCGGCGCAGTATTTT	CASSERLAGHAAQYF
NA	TRBD2	15	TRBV28	TRBJ2-5	TGTGCCAGCAGTCAACTAGCGGGAGGCGGGGAGACCCAGTACTTC	CASSQLAGGGETQYF
NA	NA	17	TRBV30	TRBJ2-1	TGTGCCTGGACTACCTCACTAGCTACCATCTCCTACAATGAGCAGTTCTTC	CAWTTSLATISYNEQFF
NA	NA	13	TRBV10-3	TRBJ1-6	TGTGCCATCAGTGAGAGTGTATCCGGACCCCTCCACTTT	CAISESVSGPLHF
NA	TRBD1	15	TRBV14	TRBJ2-7	TGTGCCAGCAGCCAACAACAGGGGGCTGTGTACGAGCAGTACTTC	CASSQQQGAVYEQYF
NA	NA	15	TRBV5-6	TRBJ2-3	TGTGCCAGCAGCCTCGCCCAGGGGTCAACAGATACGCAGTATTTT	CASSLAQGSTDTQYF
few	TRBD1	16	TRBV11-3	TRBJ2-2	TGTGCCAGCAGCCTAAGACAGGGGCGGAACACCGGGGAGCTGTTTTTT	CASSLRQGRNTGELFF
NA	TRBD2	15	TRBV19	TRBJ2-5	TGTGCCAGTCAAACAACTAGCGTTGCTCAAGAGACCCAGTACTTC	CASQTTSVAQETQYF
NA	TRBD2	15	TRBV11-2	TRBJ2-5	TGTGCCAGCAAGATCTCGGGGGGGCCAGGGGAGACCCAGTACTTC	CASKISGGPGETQYF
NA	TRBD2	15	TRBV4-2	TRBJ2-7	TGTGCCAGCAGCCAGGGACTAGCGGGACCCTACGAGCAGTACTTC	CASSQGLAGPYEQYF
NA	NA	14	TRBV5-1	TRBJ2-2	TGCGCCAGCAGCTTTAGAGGGGGAACCGGGGAGCTGTTTTTT	CASSFRGGTGELFF
NA	TRBD2	16	TRBV7-2	TRBJ2-5	TGTGCCAGCAGCTCGGGACTAGCGGGGGGAAAAGAGACCCAGTACTTC	CASSSGLAGGKETQYF
NA	TRBD1	17	TRBV9	TRBJ2-6	TGTGCCAGCAGCGCCGGACAGGGCCGATCTGGGGCCAACGTCCTGACTTTC	CASSAGQGRSGANVLTF
NA	TRBD1	14	TRBV27	TRBJ1-1	TGTGCCAGCAGTCCTGACAGGGCGGGAACTGAAGCTTTCTTT	CASSPDRAGTEAFF
NA	TRBD1	15	TRBV11-2	TRBJ2-7	TGTGCCAGCAGCTCCCAGACAGGGAAGTTCTACGAGCAGTACTTC	CASSSQTGKFYEQYF
NA	NA	18	TRBV27	TRBJ1-6	TGTGCCAGCAGTTTCCTCGGCAGGGTTTTCTCCTATAATTCACCCCTCCACTTT	CASSFLGRVFSYNSPLHF
NA	NA	13	TRBV19	TRBJ2-3	TGTGCCAGTGCGCGGGCGCTCGGGGATACGCAGTATTTT	CASARALGDTQYF
NA	TRBD2	16	TRBV5-1	TRBJ2-1	TGCGCCAGCAGCTTGTTTGGACTAGCGGAGCTCAATGAGCAGTTCTTC	CASSLFGLAELNEQFF
NA	TRBD1	15	TRBV18	TRBJ1-1	TGTGCCAGCTCAATAGCCAGACAGGGGGTAAGAGAAGCTTTCTTT	CASSIARQGVREAFF
NA	TRBD1	16	TRBV7-6	TRBJ1-3	TGTGCCAGCAGCTCTCCGACAGGGAAGACTGGAAACACCATATATTTT	CASSSPTGKTGNTIYF
NA	NA	17	TRBV13	TRBJ1-3	TGTGCCAGCAGCTTAGTCAGTCCTCTCCAGGGCGGAAACACCATATATTTT	CASSLVSPLQGGNTIYF
few	NA	13	TRBV6-2/TRBV6-3	TRBJ2-5	TGTGCCAGCAGTCCACAGGGATGGCAGACCCAGTACTTC	CASSPQGWQTQYF
few	NA	16	TRBV11-2	TRBJ1-1	TGTGCCAGCAGCTTAAAGTCTGTAGGGAGTCGGACTGAAGCTTTCTTT	CASSLKSVGSRTEAFF
NA	TRBD2	16	TRBV15	TRBJ2-1	TGTGCCACCAGCAGGGCCGGGGGGGCCGGCTACAATGAGCAGTTCTTC	CATSRAGGAGYNEQFF
NA	NA	12	TRBV28	TRBJ1-1	TGTGCCAGCAGTCAGCATGCAACAGTAGCTTTCTTT	CASSQHATVAFF
NA	NA	14	TRBV27	TRBJ2-1	TGTGCCAGCAGTTTATCCCGCGAGTCCAATGAGCAGTTCTTC	CASSLSRESNEQFF
NA	TRBD1	14	TRBV6-4	TRBJ2-7	TGTGCCAGCAGACTTGTCGGACAGGGCTACGAGCAGTACTTC	CASRLVGQGYEQYF
NA	NA	14	TRBV30	TRBJ1-1	TGTGCCTGGACCGTAGGGGGGGGGATCACTGAAGCTTTCTTT	CAWTVGGGITEAFF
NA	TRBD1	15	TRBV7-3	TRBJ1-2	TGTGCCAGCAGCTTAAACGCCCAGGGACAGGGCACGAGCACCTTC	CASSLNAQGQGTSTF
NA	NA	15	TRBV28	TRBJ1-3	TGTGCCAGCAGCCCAGGTGTGATGATTGAAAACACCATATATTTT	CASSPGVMIENTIYF
NA	NA	10	TRBV20-1	TRBJ2-3	TGCAGTGCCAGGGTAGATACGCAGTATTTT	CSARVDTQYF
NA	NA	14	TRBV7-2	TRBJ1-1	TGTGCCAGCAGCCTCACCCGAGGGAACACTGAAGCTTTCTTT	CASSLTRGNTEAFF